Each of the 27 T cell receptor beta chains below was sequenced from the same sample in a study of response to subunit inactivated influenza vaccine. TCRdb re-analysed the RT-PCR reads in MiXCR, keeping a single row per CDR3 protein. The data hold about 650,000 distinct CDR3 sequences, with roughly 15% observed a single time. The sample here was PBMCs from blood, taken 14 days before vaccination. All receptors come from a man between 50 and 59 years old who received an inactivated influenza vaccine.

This clonotype has just a few counts. The chain joins TRBV11-2 to TRBJ2-1; 8 nucleotides line up with TRBD1. This CDR3 contains 16 residues. V lost 2 bases, J lost 3 bases, and 6 bases stayed unmatched. CDR1 and CDR2 from the germline V gene are SGHAT and FQNNGV. The CDR3 region is CASSLWAGGDYNEQFF. The CDR3 DNA reads as TGTGCCAGCAGCTTATGGGCAGGGGGCGACTACAATGAGCAGTTCTTC. Filled out from reference TRBV11-2 and TRBJ2-1, the complete variable domain reads EAGVAQSPRYKIIEKRQSVAFWCNPISGHATLYWYQQILGQGPKLLIQFQNNGVVDDSQLPKDRFSAERLKGVDSTLKIQPAKLEDSAVYLCASSLWAGGDYNEQFFGPGTRLTVL.

This chain uses TRBV5-5 with TRBJ2-7; D not certain. Per the germline V gene, CDR1 is SGHKS and CDR2 is YYEKEE (reference sequence). CDR3 length: 13 amino acids. The germline V and J ends were trimmed by 3 bases and 2 bases, with 9 bases remaining between them. The CDR3 region has the DNA TGTGCCAGCAGCTGGTCGGCAACCTACGAGCAGTACTTC. Translating gives CASSWSATYEQYF.

The sample holds a few counts of this clonotype. This sequence joins TRBV4-2 and TRBJ2-3; D unclear. Germline V gene data show CDR1 as LGHNA and CDR2 as YNFKEQ. The CDR3 runs to 15 residues. Trimming took off 0 bases at V and 4 bases at J, with 11 bases between the two ends. The CDR3 region is CASSQDLEESDTQYF. The CDR3 DNA reads TGTGCCAGCAGCCAAGACCTAGAGGAGTCAGATACGCAGTATTTT.

The chain joins TRBV5-1 to TRBJ2-7; 10 nucleotides align to TRBD1. CDR1 is SGHRS and CDR2 is YFSETQ in the germline V gene. Germline trimming cut 0 bases from V and 0 bases from J; bases unmatched to any gene: 3. This CDR3 is 16 amino acids long. The CDR3 protein is CASSLGDRGPSYEQYF. The CDR3, as DNA: TGCGCCAGCAGCTTGGGGGACAGGGGCCCCTCCTACGAGCAGTACTTC.

The genes are TRBV7-2 and TRBJ2-5; 9 nucleotides line up with TRBD1. Germline V CDR1 and CDR2: SGHTA, FQGNSA. V shed 6 bases and J 5 bases; nucleotides not matched to a gene: 10. This CDR3 comprises 15 residues. As DNA, the CDR3 is TGTGCCAGCAGTCCACAGGGGGCGCATAGGGAGACCCAGTACTTC. It specifies CASSPQGAHRETQYF.

This clonotype has just a few counts. The rearrangement links TRBV4-2 to TRBJ2-2; 14 nucleotides match TRBD2. The CDR3 totals 15 residues. CDR1 LGHNA and CDR2 YNFKEQ come from the germline V gene. J lost 5 bases, V lost 8 bases, and 4 bases had no gene match. The CDR3 nucleotides are TGTGCCAGCTCCCGGACTAGCGGGGGGACCGGGGAGCTGTTTTTT. Amino acid sequence: CASSRTSGGTGELFF.

The J gene is TRBJ2-6, the V gene TRBV4-2; perhaps TRBD2 as D (7 bases). The CDR3 consists of 19 residues. Germline V CDR1 and CDR2: LGHNA, YNFKEQ. Trimming removed 0 bases from V and 0 bases from J, with 15 bases in between. The CDR3 is CASSQDWGGDYSGANVLTF. The CDR3 nucleotides read TGTGCCAGCAGCCAAGATTGGGGGGGCGACTACTCTGGGGCCAACGTCCTGACTTTC.

This clonotype was observed a few times. The genes are TRBV6-2 or TRBV6-3 and TRBJ2-7; 9 nucleotides match TRBD2. V was pared by 4 bases and J by 1 base, with 2 bases of the junction left unmatched. This CDR3 comprises 14 residues. CDR1 is MNHEY, CDR2 SVGEGT, per germline. CDR3 loop: CASSWTSDSYEQYF. The CDR3 region has the DNA TGTGCCAGCAGTTGGACTAGCGATTCCTACGAGCAGTACTTC.

There are a few counts of this clonotype. This chain links TRBV29-1 with TRBJ2-2; D is perhaps TRBD2 (7 bases). Germline lookup yields CDR1 SQVTM and CDR2 ANQGSEA. V lost 5 bases, J lost 0 bases, and 13 bases lay in between. CDR3 length: 15 amino acids. This CDR3 is CSVFAGASNTGELFF. CDR3 nucleotides: TGCAGCGTTTTTGCGGGGGCCTCGAACACCGGGGAGCTGTTTTTT.

This clonotype was observed many times. The chain combines TRBV5-1 with TRBJ2-6; unclear D gene. Germline V gene data show CDR1 as SGHRS and CDR2 as YFSETQ. The CDR3 spans 14 residues. V lost 1 base and J lost 1, with 3 bases in between. This chain's CDR3 is CASSLRSGANVLTF. The CDR3 nucleotides are TGCGCCAGCAGCTTGAGATCTGGGGCCAACGTCCTGACTTTC.

This clonotype has only a few counts. This chain joins TRBV20-1 and TRBJ2-5; 11 bases are a match to TRBD1. The trim removed 6 bases at V and 8 bases at J, leaving 5 bases unmatched. The CDR3 consists of 12 residues. Germline values: CDR1 DFQATT, CDR2 SNEGSKA (reference sequence). This CDR3 is CSAPGQGVTQYF. CDR3 in DNA: TGCAGTGCCCCGGGACAGGGGGTAACCCAGTACTTC.

The CDR3 sequence: CASSQELGTLSPLHF. DNA of the CDR3: TGTGCCAGCAGTCAAGAGCTAGGGACGTTGTCACCCCTCCACTTT. The chain carries TRBV2 and TRBJ1-6; maybe TRBD1 (5 bases). This CDR3 is built from 15 residues. V lost 5 bases to trimming and J lost 10 bases, with 18 bases between them. CDR1 and CDR2 (germline): SNHLY, FYNNEI. Full variable domain (rest looked up from reference TRBV2 and TRBJ1-6): EPEVTQTPSHQVTQMGQEVILRCVPISNHLYFYWYRQILGQKVEFLVSFYNNEISEKSEIFDDQFSVERPDGSNFTLKIRSTKLEDSAMYFCASSQELGTLSPLHFGNGTRLTVT.

This clonotype was seen many times. The rearrangement joins TRBV5-1 to TRBJ2-1; 7 bases line up with TRBD2. Trimming at V came to 0 bases and at J to 2 bases, leaving 5 bases not matched to a gene. The germline V gene encodes CDR1 SGHRS and CDR2 YFSETQ. This CDR3 region has 16 residues. CDR3 coding DNA: TGCGCCAGCAGCTTGGGGGCGGGAGAAGCCTACAATGAGCAGTTCTTC. This encodes CASSLGAGEAYNEQFF.

This clonotype was counted only a few times. This rearrangement joins TRBV29-1 to TRBJ2-1; 8 nucleotides match TRBD2. The junction had 8 bases not matched to a gene; V was cut back by 3 bases and J by 7 bases. Germline CDR1 is SQVTM and CDR2 is ANQGSEA. The CDR3 loop spans 14 amino acids. CDR3: CSVDGTSRPNEQFF. The CDR3 nucleotides read TGCAGCGTTGACGGGACTAGTCGGCCGAATGAGCAGTTCTTC.

This chain joins TRBV27 and TRBJ2-1; the D is unclear. The CDR3 runs to 12 residues. V was clipped by 3 bases and J by 6 bases, with 6 bases between them. Germline V gene sequence: CDR1 MNHEY, CDR2 SMNVEV (reference sequence). CDR3 sequence: CASSFAFNEQFF. CDR3 nucleotide sequence: TGTGCCAGCAGTTTTGCTTTCAATGAGCAGTTCTTC.

This clonotype was observed a few times. This rearrangement joins TRBV7-9 to TRBJ1-5; D might be TRBD1 (5 bases). CDR3 length equals 13 residues. The germline V and J ends were trimmed by 8 bases and 7 bases, with 15 bases remaining between them. Germline lookup yields CDR1 SEHNR and CDR2 FQNEAQ (reference sequence). In DNA form, the CDR3 reads TGTGCCAGCGGAAATCAGGGCCGGCAGCCCCAGCATTTT. Translation gives CASGNQGRQPQHF.

In this sample, this clonotype turned up a few times. V is TRBV20-1 and J is TRBJ2-5, with unresolved D. Germline V gene lookup returns CDR1 DFQATT and CDR2 SNEGSKA (reference sequence). This CDR3 spans 11 amino acids. With 5 bases removed from V and 4 bases from J, the gap between germline ends came to 8 bases. In DNA form, the CDR3 reads TGCAGTGCTCTGGGAAGAGAGACCCAGTACTTC. It codes for CSALGRETQYF.

This clonotype was seen a few times. J is TRBJ1-1 and V is TRBV12-3 or TRBV12-4, with a possible D match to TRBD1 (6 bases). This CDR3 has 16 amino acids. V shed 5 bases and J shed 4 bases, with 20 bases lying between them. The CDR3 is CASSPIGGRGITEAFF. DNA of the CDR3: TGTGCCAGCAGTCCAATAGGGGGTCGGGGAATCACTGAAGCTTTCTTT.

This clonotype was detected only a few times. J is TRBJ1-2 and V is TRBV6-5; tentatively, D is TRBD1 (5 bases). Germline V gene sequence: CDR1 MNHEY, CDR2 SVGAGI. The CDR3 spans 14 residues. V gave up 0 bases and J gave up 7 bases, with 12 bases separating them. The CDR3 DNA follows: TGTGCCAGCAGTTACTCACGGAGAAGGGGTGGCTACACCTTC. This gives the protein CASSYSRRRGGYTF.

The rearrangement uses TRBV6-2 or TRBV6-3 and TRBJ1-1, with D possibly matching TRBD1 (5 bases). CDR3 length: 16 amino acids. V was shortened by 2 bases and J by 1 base, with 14 bases between the two germline ends. Germline CDR1 MNHEY, CDR2 SVGEGT. The CDR3 DNA follows: TGTGCCAGCAGTTACCCGATAATTGGGGGGAACACTGAAGCTTTCTTT. Translation gives CASSYPIIGGNTEAFF.

The rearrangement links TRBV7-9 to TRBJ2-2; TRBD1 might be the D (5 bases). The CDR3 loop spans 16 amino acids. Trimming shortened V by 5 bases and J by 6 bases, and 19 bases separated the two germline ends. The V gene's germline CDR1 is SEHNR and CDR2 FQNEAQ (reference sequence). Here the CDR3 reads CASSIPRVWWSGELFF. CDR3 coding DNA: TGTGCCAGCAGCATCCCCAGGGTTTGGTGGTCCGGGGAGCTGTTTTTT.

The rearrangement joins TRBV7-8 to TRBJ1-1; D gene unclear. Trimming stripped 2 bases from V and 0 bases from J, with 13 bases between. The CDR3 totals 16 residues. Germline loops: CDR1 SGHVS, CDR2 FQNEAQ. DNA of the CDR3: TGTGCCAGCAGCTTATTCGTGTCTGGAATGAACACTGAAGCTTTCTTT. Translating gives CASSLFVSGMNTEAFF. Combining the CDR3 with reference TRBV7-8 and TRBJ1-1 gives the whole variable domain GAGVSQSPRYKVAKRGQDVALRCDPISGHVSLFWYQQALGQGPEFLTYFQNEAQLDKSGLPSDRFFAERPEGSVSTLKIQRTQQEDSAVYLCASSLFVSGMNTEAFFGQGTRLTVV.

The chain links TRBV11-2 to TRBJ2-7; D is ambiguous. Germline loops: CDR1 SGHAT, CDR2 FQNNGV. The CDR3 is 13 amino acids. The V end was cut by 5 bases, the J end by 2 bases, with 10 bases between. Here the CDR3 reads CASSPTNAYEQYF. In nucleotides, the CDR3 is TGTGCCAGCAGCCCGACCAATGCCTACGAGCAGTACTTC.

The chain links TRBV18 to TRBJ1-2; 9 nucleotides line up with TRBD1. CDR3 length: 13 amino acids. Trimming cost V 3 bases and J 7 bases; bases outside gene matches: 3. Germline V gene lookup returns CDR1 KGHSH and CDR2 LQKENI. The CDR3 region has the DNA TGTGCCAGCTCACCGGGACAGGGAACTGGCTACACCTTC. Its translation: CASSPGQGTGYTF.

This clonotype was detected a few times. This rearrangement joins TRBV20-1 to TRBJ1-2; D is undetermined. The germline V gene encodes CDR1 DFQATT and CDR2 SNEGSKA (reference sequence). The V end was cut by 4 bases, the J end by 2 bases, with 5 bases between. The CDR3 runs to 11 residues. The CDR3 loop reads CSAIGNYGYTF. Here the CDR3 DNA reads TGCAGTGCTATAGGGAACTATGGCTACACCTTC.

The chain joins TRBV3-1 to TRBJ1-4; D is unresolved. In germline, CDR1 is LGHDT, CDR2 YNNKEL (reference sequence). Trimming pared 0 bases from V and 6 bases from J, leaving 11 bases between. This CDR3 spans 15 amino acids. The CDR3 DNA sequence: TGTGCCAGCAGCCAAGAGTCGTGGACGGATGAAAAACTGTTTTTT. This sequence encodes CASSQESWTDEKLFF.

This rearrangement joins TRBV20-1 to TRBJ2-3; 9 bases agree with TRBD2. Germline V gene lookup returns CDR1 DFQATT and CDR2 SNEGSKA (reference sequence). J gave up 5 bases and V 2 bases, and 14 bases lay outside the gene matches. This CDR3 comprises 17 residues. For the CDR3, the DNA is TGCAGTGCTAGACGGGAAACAGCGGGGGGACGAGGAGATACGCAGTATTTT. It translates to CSARRETAGGRGDTQYF.